The 6 T cell receptor beta chains below were found in one sample sequenced in a study of cytomegalovirus exposure and HLA in healthy donors. Primers included in the PCR were 60 Vbeta and 13 Jbeta primers. Method: immunoSEQ multiplex PCR; TCRdb's copy keeps in-frame clones and lacks some. The sample contains over 85,000 clones, under 85% of which appear only once. The sequenced sample was PBMCs. The source of these receptors is a man in his forties or fifties in good health and CMV-seronegative.

The chain joins TRBV7-2 to TRBJ1-3; no clear D. V was clipped by 1 base and J by 4 bases, with 8 bases between them. The CDR3 spans 14 residues. Germline V gives CDR1 SGHTA, CDR2 FQGNSA. CDR3 loop: CASSLGAPGNTIYF. CDR3 DNA: TGTGCCAGCAGCTTAGGGGCGCCCGGAAACACCATATATTTT.

The V gene is TRBV4-1, the J gene TRBJ1-6; possibly TRBD1 for D (5 bases). This CDR3 region has 14 residues. CDR1 is MGHRA, CDR2 YSYEKL, per germline. V lost 3 bases and J 10 bases, leaving 13 bases between the germline ends. CDR3 residues: CASSHTGDGSPLHF. The CDR3, as DNA: TGCGCCAGCAGCCATACGGGGGACGGGTCACCCCTCCACTTT.

This clone came up a few times. The chain recombines TRBV7-2 with TRBJ2-3, with 11 nucleotides matching TRBD2. Looked up from germline, CDR1 is SGHTA and CDR2 is FQGNSA. CDR3 length: 16 residues. After removal of 5 bases from V and 5 bases from J, the junction contained 9 bases not matched to a gene. The CDR3 bases are TGTGCCAGCAGCCCCCCCCGACTAGCGGGGTTAGATACGCAGTATTTT. This sequence encodes CASSPPRLAGLDTQYF.

The chain combines TRBV21-1 with TRBJ2-3; the tabulated D call, TRBD2, remains unverified against the DNA. TRBV21-1 has pseudogene status. CDR3 length: 17 amino acids. The CDR3 spells CASSNPKLAGATDTQYF. As DNA, the CDR3 is TGTGCCAGCAGCAACCCCAAACTAGCGGGAGCGACAGATACGCAGTATTTT.

The V and J genes are TRBV29-1 and TRBJ2-7; TRBD2 matches at 9 bases. Germline lookup yields CDR1 SQVTM and CDR2 ANQGSEA. This CDR3 contains 14 residues. With V trimmed by 6 bases and J by 1 base, 7 bases remained unmatched. CDR3 bases: TGCAGCGTCAAGACTAGCGGCTCATCCTACGAGCAGTACTTC. As protein: CSVKTSGSSYEQYF.

This chain links TRBV28 with TRBJ2-1, with D perhaps TRBD2 (6 bases). The CDR3 covers 14 residues. Trimming took 3 bases from V and 4 from J, leaving 10 bases between them. The germline CDR1 and CDR2 sequences are MDHEN and SYDVKM. The CDR3 sequence is CASSLGGLYNEQFF. In DNA form, the CDR3 reads TGTGCCAGCAGTTTGGGGGGATTATACAATGAGCAGTTCTTC.